This TCR beta chain is from a study of blood T cell repertoires in COVID-19. Looking at the study overall: Specimens from acute and convalescent COVID-19 originated in the United States, Italy and Spain. Sources were T cells, B-cell-depleted T cells, or PBMCs; the material itself was cDNA or gDNA.

The CDR3 is 14 residues long. The germline V gene encodes CDR1 MNHEY and CDR2 SVGAGI. The J segment lost 2 bases and the V segment lost 4 bases, leaving 5 bases of the junction unmatched. Original processing methods: Amplified reference gene primers provided the basis for estimating nucleated cell counts. Sequenced by immunoSEQ multiplex PCR; TCRdb stores in-frame clones only, minus some. The DNA gave D and trimming, while V, J and clone size come from that table. Of a few hundred thousand clones in the sample, more than 75% were seen once. Source material: peripheral blood. The clonotype comes from a woman aged 70-85 years with active or convalescent COVID-19. This chain joins TRBV6-5 and TRBJ2-7; 7 bases line up with TRBD1. DNA of the CDR3: TGTGCCAGCAGTTCCTACAGGGGCCCCTACGAGCAGTACTTC. It is translated as CASSSYRGPYEQYF.